The text below deals with one TCR beta chain. This clonotype appeared once. No cognate antigen has been identified for it. No base quality values were provided; no much bigger clone lies one nucleotide off. Evidence from a single read is weak. This sample was sequenced with an Illumina HiSeq 1500. TCRdb applied fastp at Q25 and MiXCR to the public reads, then kept only in-frame beta chains. When rows share a CDR3 protein, they turn into one entry using the most common DNA and genes. The sample includes just under 300,000 distinct CDR3 sequences, with about 9.2% observed a single time. The ten biggest clones cover around 2.5% of the sample. The germline V gene specifies ENHRY as CDR1 and SYGVKD as CDR2. Trimming leaves V shorter by 9 bases and J shorter by 1 base, with the junction holding 4 bases beyond the gene matches. The CDR3 runs 13 amino acids, cysteine and phenylalanine included. Only the CDR3 portion is preserved as DNA: 39 bases, with reading frame beginning at the first base.

The sample comes from a study of T cell repertoires in cytomegalovirus infection (dated 2019 in TCRdb). Concerning the study at large: The HLA type of each donor mattered for the analysis, because public TCR beta signatures pointed to carriage of CMV infection along with the matching HLA type. What the research found in general, with its limitations: The ex vivo response was dominated by HLA-C-restricted CMV-specific TCR beta clonotypes, which also provided the single most frequent clonotype in two of eight donors. In both this cohort and an independent cohort of a few hundred donors, the cumulative frequency of public TCR beta family members distinguished carriers of CMV infection plus the relevant HLA type.

Here the chain combines TRBV10-3 and TRBJ1-1, with TRBD1 identical over 8 junction bases. The sequence was obtained from a human donor in good health (CMV status not recorded). Some clones in this sample may be carry-over from other donors' samples. The sample taken for sequencing was PBMCs. DNA sequence: TGTGCCATGCAGGGACAGGAGAACACTGAAGCTTTCTTT. Translated, it gives CAMQGQENTEAFF.